The rows below give T cell receptor beta chains drawn from one sample of a study of cytomegalovirus exposure and HLA in healthy donors. Libraries were prepared by immunoSEQ multiplex PCR; TCRdb keeps only in-frame clonotypes and omits some of them. The sample holds roughly 150,000 clones, 72% seen once. Sequencing was carried out using PBMCs. Receptors originate from a man in his forties or fifties in good health and CMV-seronegative. CDR3s include the opening cysteine and the closing phenylalanine or tryptophan. D genes are given only for firm matches. The size entry is marked missing in some rows and otherwise reads once, few, many or a size class.

-	-	TRBJ2-1	TRBV30	CACVGPSSYNEQFF	TGTGCCTGTGTGGGGCCGAGCTCCTACAATGAGCAGTTCTTC
-	-	TRBJ2-5	TRBV6-6	CASSSPLRETQYF	TGTGCCAGCAGTTCCCCTCTCCGGGAGACCCAGTACTTC
-	-	TRBJ2-2	TRBV18	CASSPFQGGNTGELFF	TGTGCCAGCTCACCATTTCAGGGAGGAAACACCGGGGAGCTGTTTTTT
-	-	TRBJ1-4	TRBV18	CASSARYNEKLFF	TGTGCCAGCTCAGCGCGATACAATGAAAAACTGTTTTTT
-	TRBD1	TRBJ2-7	TRBV5-6	CASSFWTGERSYEQYF	TGTGCCAGCAGCTTCTGGACAGGGGAAAGGTCCTACGAGCAGTACTTC
-	TRBD1	TRBJ1-1	TRBV28	CASSLTGGTEAFF	TGTGCCAGCAGTTTAACAGGGGGGACTGAAGCTTTCTTT
-	-	TRBJ2-2	TRBV27	CASSSTPGGELFF	TGTGCCAGCAGTTCAACACCGGGCGGGGAGCTGTTTTTT
-	TRBD1	TRBJ2-3	TRBV5-6	CASSLGHRGLGADTQYF	TGTGCCAGCAGCTTGGGGCACAGGGGGCTTGGGGCAGATACGCAGTATTTT
-	TRBD2	TRBJ2-3	TRBV5-1	CASSRGLAGNTDTQYF	TGCGCCAGCAGCCGAGGGCTAGCGGGGAACACAGATACGCAGTATTTT
-	TRBD2	TRBJ2-5	TRBV7-8	CASSLVVAGGGETQYF	TGTGCCAGCAGCTTAGTTGTAGCGGGGGGAGGTGAGACCCAGTACTTC
-	-	TRBJ1-2	TRBV9	CASGSGTNINYGYTF	TGTGCCAGCGGTTCGGGAACAAACATTAACTATGGCTACACCTTC
few	-	TRBJ1-2	TRBV29-1	CSVGTELNYGYTF	TGCAGCGTTGGGACAGAACTTAACTATGGCTACACCTTC
-	-	TRBJ2-7	TRBV28	CASSLNSPSYEQYF	TGTGCCAGCAGTTTAAACAGCCCCTCCTACGAGCAGTACTTC
-	-	TRBJ1-1	TRBV20-1	CSALRATEAFF	TGCAGTGCCCTGAGGGCCACTGAAGCTTTCTTT
-	-	TRBJ2-5	TRBV19	CASSKDIQETQYF	TGTGCCAGTAGTAAGGACATCCAAGAGACCCAGTACTTC
-	TRBD1	TRBJ1-1	TRBV5-6	CASSLWDRDRNTEAFF	TGTGCCAGCAGCTTATGGGACAGGGACAGAAACACTGAAGCTTTCTTT
-	TRBD2	TRBJ2-5	TRBV6-1	CASSEGLAGSQETQYF	TGTGCCAGCAGTGAAGGGTTAGCGGGGAGCCAAGAGACCCAGTACTTC
-	-	TRBJ1-4	TRBV5-4	CASSLDGGGDEKLFF	TGTGCCAGCAGCTTGGATGGGGGGGGTGATGAAAAACTGTTTTTT
-	TRBD1	TRBJ2-3	TRBV5-1	CASSLGPDRGRDTQYF	TGCGCCAGCAGCTTGGGCCCAGACAGGGGACGAGATACGCAGTATTTT
once	-	TRBJ2-7	TRBV4-2	CASSQAPPYEQYF	TGTGCCAGCAGCCAGGCCCCCCCCTACGAGCAGTACTTC